This TCR beta chain originates from a study of blood T cell repertoires in COVID-19. Germline V gene data show CDR1 as SGHRS and CDR2 as YFSETQ. The CDR3 sequence is 15 residues long. Trimming removed 0 bases from V and 3 bases from J, with 10 bases in between. Sequenced by immunoSEQ multiplex PCR; TCRdb stores in-frame clones only, minus some. The sample lists a few hundred thousand clones, 88% seen once, with around 2% in the top ten. Cohort assignment relied on participant-reported clinical history. The sample comprised PBMCs or T cells enriched from blood (not recorded which). The sequence was obtained from a woman aged 55-69 years in a cohort exposed to, infected with or recovered from COVID-19 (not recorded which). The chain carries TRBV5-1 and TRBJ1-5; the D is unclear. The CDR3 nucleotides read TGCGCCAGCAGCTTGGATTCGGGAAACAATCAGCCCCAGCATTTT. Translation: CASSLDSGNNQPQHF.